This TCR beta chain was obtained from a study of blood T cell repertoires in COVID-19. About the study: Acute-phase and convalescent COVID-19 samples originated in the United States, Italy and Spain. PBMCs, B-cell-depleted T cells, or T cells were the source of the cDNA or gDNA that made up the material.

Authors' processing steps: Amplification with reference gene primers provided the estimates of nucleated cell counts. TCRdb keeps only in-frame clones here, not all; method: immunoSEQ multiplex PCR. The V and J calls and clone size were taken over from that table, and D and trimming were inferred from the DNA. Found here are roughly 62,000 clones, roughly 80% of them singletons; the top ten hold approximately 24%. The receptor was derived from a human donor in a cohort sampled during active COVID-19. The sample taken for sequencing was peripheral blood.

The CDR3 here is CASSLGQQETQYF. CDR3 in DNA: TGTGCCAGCAGCTTGGGACAGCAAGAGACCCAGTACTTC. The rearrangement joins TRBV7-3 to TRBJ2-5; 7 positions agree with TRBD1. Trimming cost V 3 bases and J 2 bases; bases outside gene matches: 0. Germline V gene sequence: CDR1 SGHTA, CDR2 FQGTGA. This CDR3 spans 13 amino acids.